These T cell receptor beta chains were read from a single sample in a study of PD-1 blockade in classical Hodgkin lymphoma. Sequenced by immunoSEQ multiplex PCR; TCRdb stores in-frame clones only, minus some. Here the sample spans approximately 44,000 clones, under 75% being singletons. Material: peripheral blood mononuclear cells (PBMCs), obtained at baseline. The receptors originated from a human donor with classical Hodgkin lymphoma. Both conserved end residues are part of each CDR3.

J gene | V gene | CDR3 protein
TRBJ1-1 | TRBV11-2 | CASSLGGWTEAFF
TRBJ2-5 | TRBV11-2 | CASTDQGGFGTQYF
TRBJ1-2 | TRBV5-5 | CASSFGTGPGGQRNSYGYTF
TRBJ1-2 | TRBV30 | CAWDNYGYTF
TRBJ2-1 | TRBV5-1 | CASSLMGQGAEQFF
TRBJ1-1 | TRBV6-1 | CAISEIGGTEAFF
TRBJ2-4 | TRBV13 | CASSRRRGTAKNIQYF
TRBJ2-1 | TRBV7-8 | CASSLRLAGGSYNEQFF
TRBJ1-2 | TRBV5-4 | CASSLGYGYTF
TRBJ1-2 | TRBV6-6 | CASTGTGTGFDGYTF
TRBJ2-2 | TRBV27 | CASSLPAVPNTGELFF
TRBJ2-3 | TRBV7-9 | CASSSLAPSTDTQYF
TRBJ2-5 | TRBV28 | CASSLAGTRGVETQYF
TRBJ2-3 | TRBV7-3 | CASSLNSGIDPQYF
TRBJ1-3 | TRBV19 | CASSSRGSGNTIYF
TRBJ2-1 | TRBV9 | CASSVEGSYNEQFF
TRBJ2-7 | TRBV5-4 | CASSPEGYEQYF
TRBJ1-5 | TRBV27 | CASSLVQNPKYSNQPQHF
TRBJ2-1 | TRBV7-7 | CASSSGGAYNEQFF
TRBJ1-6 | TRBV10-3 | CAIGEWGNSPLHF
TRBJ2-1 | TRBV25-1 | CASSATQNPQGPEQFF
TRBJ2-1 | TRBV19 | CASSMNSGTPYGEQFF
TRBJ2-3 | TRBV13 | CASSFRGANTDTQYF
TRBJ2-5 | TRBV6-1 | CASTSGTSSAETQYF
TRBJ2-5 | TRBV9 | CASSVRQGAGETQYF
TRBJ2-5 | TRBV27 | CASSSQGALVETQYF
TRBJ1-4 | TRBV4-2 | CASSRGTENEKLFF
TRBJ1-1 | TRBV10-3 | CAISELTGRNTEAFF
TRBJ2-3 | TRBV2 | CASSVSQRENTDTQYF
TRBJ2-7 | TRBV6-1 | CASNERSYEQYF
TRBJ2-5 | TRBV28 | CASSLQGGSQETQYF
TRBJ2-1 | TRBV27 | CASRRDLRYSYNEQFF
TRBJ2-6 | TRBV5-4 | CASKILGSGANVLTF
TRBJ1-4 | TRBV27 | CASNNAGAGDEKLFF
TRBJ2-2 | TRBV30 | CAWSVPAKNTGELFF
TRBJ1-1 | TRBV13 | CASSFYDTEAFF
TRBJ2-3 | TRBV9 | CASSLRTDTQYF
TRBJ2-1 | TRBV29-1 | CSVERTGNEQFF
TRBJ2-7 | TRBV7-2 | CASSFYGGEYEQYF
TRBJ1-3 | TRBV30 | CALSEGNTIYF
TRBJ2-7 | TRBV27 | CASSPPPPGGWHEQYF
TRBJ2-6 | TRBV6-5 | CASNRVVSGANVLTF
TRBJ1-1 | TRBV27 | CASSYSRTANTEAFF
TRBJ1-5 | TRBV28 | CASSLDGQPQHF
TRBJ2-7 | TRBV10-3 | CAVVSGGYEQYF